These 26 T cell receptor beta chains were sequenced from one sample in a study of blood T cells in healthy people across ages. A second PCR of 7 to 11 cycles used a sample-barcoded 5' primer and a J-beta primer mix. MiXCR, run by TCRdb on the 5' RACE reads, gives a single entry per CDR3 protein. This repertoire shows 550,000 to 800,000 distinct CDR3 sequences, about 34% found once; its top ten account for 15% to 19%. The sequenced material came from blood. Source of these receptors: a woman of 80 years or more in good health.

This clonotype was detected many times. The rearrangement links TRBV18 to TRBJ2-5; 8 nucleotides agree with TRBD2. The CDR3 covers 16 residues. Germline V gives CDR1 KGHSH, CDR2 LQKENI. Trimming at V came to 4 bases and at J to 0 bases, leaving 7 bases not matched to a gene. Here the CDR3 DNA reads TGTGCCAGCTCACGTGGTACTAGCGGAGACCAAGAGACCCAGTACTTC. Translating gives CASSRGTSGDQETQYF.

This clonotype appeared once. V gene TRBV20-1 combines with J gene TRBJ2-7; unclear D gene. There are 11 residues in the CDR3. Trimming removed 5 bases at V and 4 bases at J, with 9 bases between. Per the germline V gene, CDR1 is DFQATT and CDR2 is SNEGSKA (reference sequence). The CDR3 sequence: CSALIGYEQYF. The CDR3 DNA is TGCAGTGCTCTTATAGGGTACGAGCAGTACTTC.

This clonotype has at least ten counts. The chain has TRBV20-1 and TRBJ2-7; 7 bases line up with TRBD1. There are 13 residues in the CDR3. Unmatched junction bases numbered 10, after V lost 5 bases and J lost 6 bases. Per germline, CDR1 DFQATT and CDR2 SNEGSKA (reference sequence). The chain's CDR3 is CSASPRGPGEQYF. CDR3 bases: TGCAGTGCTTCTCCGAGGGGGCCGGGCGAGCAGTACTTC.

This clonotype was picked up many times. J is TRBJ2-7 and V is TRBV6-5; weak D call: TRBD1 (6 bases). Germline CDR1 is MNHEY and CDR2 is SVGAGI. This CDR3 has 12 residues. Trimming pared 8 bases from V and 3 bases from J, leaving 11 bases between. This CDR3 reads CASGAGVYEQYF. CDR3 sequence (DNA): TGTGCCAGCGGGGCAGGGGTCTACGAGCAGTACTTC.

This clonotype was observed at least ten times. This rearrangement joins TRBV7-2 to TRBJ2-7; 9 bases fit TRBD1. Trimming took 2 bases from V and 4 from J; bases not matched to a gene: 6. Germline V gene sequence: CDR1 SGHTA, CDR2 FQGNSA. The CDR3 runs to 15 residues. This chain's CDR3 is CASSLMDRGTYEQYF. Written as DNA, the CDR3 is TGTGCCAGCAGCTTAATGGACAGGGGTACGTACGAGCAGTACTTC.

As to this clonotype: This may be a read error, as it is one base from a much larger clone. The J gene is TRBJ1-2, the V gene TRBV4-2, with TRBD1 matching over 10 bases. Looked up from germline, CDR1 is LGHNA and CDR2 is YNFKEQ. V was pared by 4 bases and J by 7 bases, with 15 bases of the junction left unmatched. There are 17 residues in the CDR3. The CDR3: CASSLHLTGGTGVGYTF. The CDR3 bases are TGTGCCAGCAGCCTCCACCTGACAGGGGGCACAGGGGTTGGCTACACCTTC.

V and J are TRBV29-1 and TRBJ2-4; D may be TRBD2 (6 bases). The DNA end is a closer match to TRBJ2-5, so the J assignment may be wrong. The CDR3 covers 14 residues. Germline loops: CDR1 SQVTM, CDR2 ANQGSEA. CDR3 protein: CSARRELVRETQYF. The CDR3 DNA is TGCAGCGCCCGACGGGAGCTGGTTAGGGAGACCCAGTACTTC.

CDR3 protein: CAWAGAYEQYF. CDR3 nucleotides: TGTGCCTGGGCTGGTGCCTACGAGCAGTACTTC. J is TRBJ2-7 and V is TRBV30; D gene ambiguous. Germline lookup yields CDR1 GTSNPN and CDR2 SVGIG (reference sequence). Trimming removed 5 bases at V and 2 bases at J, with 7 bases between. The CDR3 covers 11 residues.

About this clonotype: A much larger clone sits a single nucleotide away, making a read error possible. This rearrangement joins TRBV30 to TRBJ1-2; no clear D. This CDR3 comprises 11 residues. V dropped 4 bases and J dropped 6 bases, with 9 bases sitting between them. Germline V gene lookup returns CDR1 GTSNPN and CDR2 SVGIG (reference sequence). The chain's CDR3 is CAWKRWDGYTF. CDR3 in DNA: TGTGCCTGGAAGCGGTGGGATGGCTACACCTTC.

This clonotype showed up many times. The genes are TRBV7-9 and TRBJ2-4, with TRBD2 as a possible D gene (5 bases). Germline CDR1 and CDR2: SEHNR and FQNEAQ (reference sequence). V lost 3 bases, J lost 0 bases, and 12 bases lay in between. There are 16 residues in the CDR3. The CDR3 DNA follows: TGTGCCAGCAGCTTCGTAGCGATCGCAGCCAAAAACATTCAGTACTTC. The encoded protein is CASSFVAIAAKNIQYF.

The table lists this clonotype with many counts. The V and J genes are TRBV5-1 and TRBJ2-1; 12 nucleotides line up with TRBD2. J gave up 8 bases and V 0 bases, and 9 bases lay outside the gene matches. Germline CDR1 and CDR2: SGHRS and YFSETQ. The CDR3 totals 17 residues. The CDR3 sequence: CASSLVILAGGPHEQFF. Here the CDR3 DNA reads TGCGCCAGCAGCTTGGTCATCCTAGCGGGGGGGCCGCATGAGCAGTTCTTC. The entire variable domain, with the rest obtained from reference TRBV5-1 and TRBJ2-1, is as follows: KAGVTQTPRYLIKTRGQQVTLSCSPISGHRSVSWYQQTPGQGLQFLFEYFSETQRNKGNFPGRFSGRQFSNSRSEMNVSTLELGDSALYLCASSLVILAGGPHEQFFGPGTRLTVL.

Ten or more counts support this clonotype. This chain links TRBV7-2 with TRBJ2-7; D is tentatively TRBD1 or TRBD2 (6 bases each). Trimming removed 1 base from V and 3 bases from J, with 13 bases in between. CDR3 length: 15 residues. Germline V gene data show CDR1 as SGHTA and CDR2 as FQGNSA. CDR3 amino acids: CASSLDGGRIYEQYF. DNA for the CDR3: TGTGCCAGCAGCTTAGATGGGGGGCGCATCTACGAGCAGTACTTC. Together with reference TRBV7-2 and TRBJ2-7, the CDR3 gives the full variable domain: GAGVSQSPSNKVTEKGKDVELRCDPISGHTALYWYRQSLGQGLEFLIYFQGNSAPDKSGLPSDRFSAERTGGSVSTLTIQRTQQEDSAVYLCASSLDGGRIYEQYFGPGTRLTVT.

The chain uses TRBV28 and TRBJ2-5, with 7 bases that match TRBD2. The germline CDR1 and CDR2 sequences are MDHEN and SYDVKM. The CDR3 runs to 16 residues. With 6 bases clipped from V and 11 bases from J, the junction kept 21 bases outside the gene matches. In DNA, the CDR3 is TGTGCCAGCAGGGGAGGGGTAACTGGCTCCTACAATGAGCAGTACTTC. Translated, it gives CASRGGVTGSYNEQYF. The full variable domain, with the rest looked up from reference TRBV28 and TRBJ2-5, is DVKVTQSSRYLVKRTGEKVFLECVQDMDHENMFWYRQDPGLGLRLIYFSYDVKMKEKGDIPEGYSVSREKKERFSLILESASTNQTSMYLCASRGGVTGSYNEQYFGPGTRLLVL.

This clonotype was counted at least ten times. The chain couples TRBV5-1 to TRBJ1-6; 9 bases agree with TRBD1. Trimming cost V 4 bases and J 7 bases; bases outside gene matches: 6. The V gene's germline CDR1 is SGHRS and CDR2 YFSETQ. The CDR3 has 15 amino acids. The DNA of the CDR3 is TGCGCCAGCAGCGACGGGACAGGGAGCAATTCACCCCTCCACTTT. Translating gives CASSDGTGSNSPLHF.

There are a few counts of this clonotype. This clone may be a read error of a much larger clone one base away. The CDR3 loop reads CASSYSGVYRETQYF. CDR3 in DNA: TGTGCCAGCAGCTATAGCGGGGTGTACCGAGAGACCCAGTACTTC. The chain recombines TRBV9 with TRBJ2-7; TRBD2 matches at 8 bases. The closer fit of TRBJ2-5 to the DNA end suggests the J call may be wrong. The germline gives CDR1 SGDLS, CDR2 YYNGEE. CDR3 length equals 15 residues.

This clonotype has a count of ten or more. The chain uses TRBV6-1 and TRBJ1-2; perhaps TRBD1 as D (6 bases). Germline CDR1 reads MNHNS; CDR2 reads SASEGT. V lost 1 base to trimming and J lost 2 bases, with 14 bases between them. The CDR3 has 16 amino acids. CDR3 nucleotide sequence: TGTGCCAGCAGTGAAGTATTGAGACAGGAGAACTATGGCTACACCTTC. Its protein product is CASSEVLRQENYGYTF.

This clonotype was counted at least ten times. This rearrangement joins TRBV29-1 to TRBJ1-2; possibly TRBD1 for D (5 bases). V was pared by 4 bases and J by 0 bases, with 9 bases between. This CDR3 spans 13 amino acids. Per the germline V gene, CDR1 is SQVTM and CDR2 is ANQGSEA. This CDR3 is CSVVQGPNYGYTF. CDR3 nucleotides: TGCAGCGTTGTTCAGGGTCCTAACTATGGCTACACCTTC. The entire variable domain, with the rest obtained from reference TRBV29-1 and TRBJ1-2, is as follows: SAVISQKPSRDICQRGTSLTIQCQVDSQVTMMFWYRQQPGQSLTLIATANQGSEATYESGFVIDKFPISRPNLTFSTLTVSNMSPEDSSIYLCSVVQGPNYGYTFGSGTRLTVV.

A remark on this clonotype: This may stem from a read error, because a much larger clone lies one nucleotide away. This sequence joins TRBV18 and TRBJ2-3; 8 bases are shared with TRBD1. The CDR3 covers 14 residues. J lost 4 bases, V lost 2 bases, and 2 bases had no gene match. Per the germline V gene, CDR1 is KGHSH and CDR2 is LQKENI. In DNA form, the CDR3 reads TGTGCCAGCTCACCAGAGACAGGGGCAGATACGCAGTATTTT. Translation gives CASSPETGADTQYF. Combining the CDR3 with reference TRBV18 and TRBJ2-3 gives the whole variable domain NAGVMQNPRHLVRRRGQEARLRCSPMKGHSHVYWYRQLPEEGLKFMVYLQKENIIDESGMPKERFSAEFPKEGPSILRIQQVVRGDSAAYFCASSPETGADTQYFGPGTRLTVL.

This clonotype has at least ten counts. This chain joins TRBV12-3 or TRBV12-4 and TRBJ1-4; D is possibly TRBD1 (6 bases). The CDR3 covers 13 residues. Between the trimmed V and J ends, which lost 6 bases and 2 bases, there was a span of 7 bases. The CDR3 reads CASRQGTNEKLFF. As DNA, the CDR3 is TGTGCCAGCAGACAGGGTACTAATGAAAAACTGTTTTTT.

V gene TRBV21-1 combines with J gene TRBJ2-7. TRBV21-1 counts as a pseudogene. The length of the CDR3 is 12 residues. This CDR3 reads CASSKTPDEQYF. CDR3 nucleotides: TGTGCCAGCAGCAAAACCCCAGACGAGCAGTACTTC.

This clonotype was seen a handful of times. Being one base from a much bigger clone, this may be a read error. CDR3 region: CANSPNREQYF. CDR3 nucleotide sequence: TGTGCCAACAGCCCCAACCGGGAGCAGTACTTC. The V call is TRBV7-9, the J call TRBJ2-5; D possibly corresponds to TRBD2 (6 bases). The CDR3 has 11 residues. The germline CDR1 and CDR2 sequences are SEHNR and FQNEAQ (reference sequence).

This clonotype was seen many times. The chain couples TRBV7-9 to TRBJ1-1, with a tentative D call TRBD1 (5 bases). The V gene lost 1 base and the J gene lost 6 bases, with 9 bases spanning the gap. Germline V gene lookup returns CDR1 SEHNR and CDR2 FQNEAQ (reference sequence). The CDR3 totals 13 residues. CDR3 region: CASSLGQGSEAFF. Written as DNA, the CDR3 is TGTGCCAGCAGCTTAGGGCAGGGCTCTGAAGCTTTCTTT.

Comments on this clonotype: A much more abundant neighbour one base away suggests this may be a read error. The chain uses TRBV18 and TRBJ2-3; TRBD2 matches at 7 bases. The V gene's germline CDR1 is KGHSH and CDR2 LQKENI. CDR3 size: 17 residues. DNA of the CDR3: TGTGCCAGCTCACCACTCGGGGCTAGCGGTTTCACAGATATGCAGTATTTT. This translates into CASSPLGASGFTDMQYF.

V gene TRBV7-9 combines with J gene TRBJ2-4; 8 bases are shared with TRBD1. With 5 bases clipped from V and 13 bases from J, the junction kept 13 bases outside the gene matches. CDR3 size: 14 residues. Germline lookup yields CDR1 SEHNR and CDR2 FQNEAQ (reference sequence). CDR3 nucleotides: TGTGCCAGCAGCATACAGGGGGTGGACAATGAGCAGTACTTC. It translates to CASSIQGVDNEQYF.

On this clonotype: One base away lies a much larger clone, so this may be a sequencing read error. This CDR3 is CASRKTPQETQFF. DNA of the CDR3: TGTGCCAGCAGGAAGACACCGCAAGAGACCCAGTTCTTC. The chain carries TRBV25-1 and TRBJ2-1; no reliable D call. Trimming cost V 6 bases and J 13 bases, with 19 bases left between them. This CDR3 is built from 13 residues. Germline CDR1 is MGHDK and CDR2 is SYGVNS.

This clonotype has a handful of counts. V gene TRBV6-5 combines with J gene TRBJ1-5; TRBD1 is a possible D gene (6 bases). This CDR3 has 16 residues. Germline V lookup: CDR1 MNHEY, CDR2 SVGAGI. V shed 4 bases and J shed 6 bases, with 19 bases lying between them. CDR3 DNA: TGTGCCAGCAGTTCGGTCAGACAGGTCCTCGGTCAGCCCCAGCATTTT. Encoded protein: CASSSVRQVLGQPQHF.